This TCR beta chain was sequenced in a study of cytomegalovirus exposure and HLA in healthy donors. At the level of the study: Among the 400 or so donors who were genotyped, roughly 85% fell in the genetic ancestry cluster that is associated with self-reported Caucasian donors.

This clone appeared a few times. Its specificity is unknown. Researchers ran the PCR with 60 Vbeta and 13 Jbeta primers. The table came from immunoSEQ multiplex PCR; TCRdb's copy has only in-frame clones and leaves some out. The top ten clones hold about 3.1% of a sample with roughly 130,000 clones, 75% to 85% of them seen once. This CDR3 is 16 amino acids long. Germline CDR1 SGHNT, CDR2 YYREEE (reference sequence). V gave up 2 bases and J gave up 5 bases; unmatched junction bases: 11. Study-wide results and limits: An analysis was carried out later, and it reportedly showed fewer N-insertions in an Asian-associated ancestry cluster than the approximately 680-donor mean. Rarity characterized most TCR sequences, yet some public TCRs appeared in many donors. It was shown in a later analysis that HLA-associated TCR beta chains were more clonally expanded than other, equally common chains.

The sequence came from a female donor in good health and CMV-seronegative. The material sequenced was PBMCs. This rearrangement joins TRBV5-4 to TRBJ2-5; 8 nucleotides match TRBD1. In DNA, the CDR3 is TGTGCCAGCAGCTTCGGTGACAGGGGTCTTCGGGAGACCCAGTACTTC. Its translation: CASSFGDRGLRETQYF. Combining the CDR3 with reference TRBV5-4 and TRBJ2-5 gives the whole variable domain ETGVTQSPTHLIKTRGQQVTLRCSSQSGHNTVSWYQQALGQGPQFIFQYYREEENGRGNFPPRFSGLQFPNYSSELNVNALELDDSALYLCASSFGDRGLRETQYFGPGTRLLVL.